This T cell receptor (beta chain) derives from a study of radiotherapy plus CTLA-4 blockade in lung cancer. Unmatched junction bases numbered 11, after V lost 2 bases and J lost 3 bases. CDR1 is MNHEY, CDR2 SMNVEV, per germline (reference sequence). The CDR3 is made up of 18 amino acids. General study results and limits: In blood, tumor-derived TCR clones expanded after radiotherapy plus ipilimumab. Interferon-beta, together with early blood T cell clone dynamics, reportedly best predicted response.

TCRdb's copy holds only in-frame clones and misses some; the assay was immunoSEQ multiplex PCR. The table lists roughly 86,000 clones, 80% to 85% of them singletons. Turning to this clone: Its antigen is undetermined.

The sequencing here drew on peripheral blood, taken from a patient treated with radiotherapy plus ipilimumab. The clonotype comes from a human donor with non-small cell lung cancer who had stable disease on radiotherapy plus ipilimumab. The chain links TRBV27 to TRBJ2-3; TRBD1 agrees at 10 bases. Here the CDR3 DNA reads TGTGCCAGCAGTTTAATTCGCCCTGACAGGGGGCGGACAGATACGCAGTATTTT. Translating it yields CASSLIRPDRGRTDTQYF.